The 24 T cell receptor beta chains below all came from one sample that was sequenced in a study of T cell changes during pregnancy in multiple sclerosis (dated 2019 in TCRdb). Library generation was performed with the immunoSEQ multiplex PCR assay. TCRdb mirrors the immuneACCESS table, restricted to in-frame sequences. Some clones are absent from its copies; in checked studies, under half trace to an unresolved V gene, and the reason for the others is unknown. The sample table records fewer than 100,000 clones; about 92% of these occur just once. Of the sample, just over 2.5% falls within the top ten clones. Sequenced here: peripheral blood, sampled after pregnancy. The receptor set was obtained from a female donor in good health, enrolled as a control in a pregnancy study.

CDR3 DNA sequence: TGCAGCGTTCGGGCTGGGGCTCGCTCCCGAGATACGCAGTATTTT. Translating gives CSVRAGARSRDTQYF. V and J are TRBV29-1 and TRBJ2-3; the D gene is possibly TRBD1 (5 bases). Trimming took 5 bases from V and 5 from J, leaving 20 bases between them. This CDR3 is 15 amino acids long. CDR1 and CDR2 from the germline V gene are SQVTM and ANQGSEA.

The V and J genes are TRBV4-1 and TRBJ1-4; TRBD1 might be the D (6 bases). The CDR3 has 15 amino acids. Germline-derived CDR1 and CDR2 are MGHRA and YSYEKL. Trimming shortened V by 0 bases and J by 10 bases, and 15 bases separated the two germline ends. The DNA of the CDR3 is TGCGCCAGCAGCCAAGAGAGGACAGAATTTGTAAAACTGTTTTTT. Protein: CASSQERTEFVKLFF.

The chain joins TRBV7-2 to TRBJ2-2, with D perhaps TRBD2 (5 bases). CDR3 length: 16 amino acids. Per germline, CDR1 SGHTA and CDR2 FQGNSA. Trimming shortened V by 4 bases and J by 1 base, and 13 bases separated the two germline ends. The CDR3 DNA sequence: TGTGCCAGCAGCTACCTCGGGGTAGGGAACACCGGGGAGCTGTTTTTT. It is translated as CASSYLGVGNTGELFF.

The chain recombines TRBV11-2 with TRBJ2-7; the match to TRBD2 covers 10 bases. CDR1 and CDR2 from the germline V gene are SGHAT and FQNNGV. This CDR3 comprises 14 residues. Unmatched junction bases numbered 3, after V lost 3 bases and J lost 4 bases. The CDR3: CASSLGLAWYEQYF. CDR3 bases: TGTGCCAGCAGCTTGGGACTAGCGTGGTACGAGCAGTACTTC.

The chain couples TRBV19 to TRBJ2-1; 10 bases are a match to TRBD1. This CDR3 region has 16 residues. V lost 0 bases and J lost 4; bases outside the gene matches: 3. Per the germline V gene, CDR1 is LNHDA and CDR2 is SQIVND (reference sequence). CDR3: CASSIETGGLYNEQFF. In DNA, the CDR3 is TGTGCCAGTAGTATAGAGACAGGGGGCCTTTACAATGAGCAGTTCTTC.

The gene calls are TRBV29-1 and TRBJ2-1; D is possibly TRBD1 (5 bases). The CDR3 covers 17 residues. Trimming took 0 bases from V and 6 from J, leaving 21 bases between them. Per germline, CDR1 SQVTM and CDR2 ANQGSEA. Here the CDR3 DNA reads TGCAGCGTTGAAGATGGATTCAGGGATCCCCCGGCCAATGAGCAGTTCTTC. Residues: CSVEDGFRDPPANEQFF.

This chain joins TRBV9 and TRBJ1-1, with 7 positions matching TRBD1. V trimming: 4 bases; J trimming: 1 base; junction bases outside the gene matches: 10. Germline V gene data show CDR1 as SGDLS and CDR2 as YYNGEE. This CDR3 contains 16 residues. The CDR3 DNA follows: TGTGCCAGCAGCTCCCGACAGGGAGTGGAGAACACTGAAGCTTTCTTT. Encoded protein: CASSSRQGVENTEAFF.

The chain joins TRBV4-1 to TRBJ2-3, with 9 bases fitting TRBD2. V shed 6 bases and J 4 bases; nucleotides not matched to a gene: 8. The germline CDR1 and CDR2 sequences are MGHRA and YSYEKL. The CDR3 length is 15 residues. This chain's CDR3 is CASSLIAGAADTQYF. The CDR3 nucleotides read TGCGCCAGCAGTCTTATAGCGGGAGCGGCAGATACGCAGTATTTT.

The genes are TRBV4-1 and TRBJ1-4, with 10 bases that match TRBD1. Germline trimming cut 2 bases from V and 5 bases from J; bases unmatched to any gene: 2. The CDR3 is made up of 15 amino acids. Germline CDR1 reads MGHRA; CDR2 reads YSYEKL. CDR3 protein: CASSQPGQGNEKLFF. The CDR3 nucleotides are TGCGCCAGCAGCCAACCGGGACAGGGGAATGAAAAACTGTTTTTT.

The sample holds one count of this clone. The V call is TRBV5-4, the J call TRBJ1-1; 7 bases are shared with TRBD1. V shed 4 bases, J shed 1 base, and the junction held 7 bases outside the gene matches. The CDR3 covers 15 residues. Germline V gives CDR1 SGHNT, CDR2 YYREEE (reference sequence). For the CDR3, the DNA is TGTGCCAGCAGCCTATGGACAGGCCCGAACACTGAAGCTTTCTTT. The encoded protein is CASSLWTGPNTEAFF.

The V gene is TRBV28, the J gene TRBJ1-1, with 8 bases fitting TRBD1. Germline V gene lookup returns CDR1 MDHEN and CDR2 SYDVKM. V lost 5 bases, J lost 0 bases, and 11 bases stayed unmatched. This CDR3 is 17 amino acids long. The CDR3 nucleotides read TGTGCCAGCAGTATCAGGGGGCATTCGTTCGTGAACACTGAAGCTTTCTTT. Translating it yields CASSIRGHSFVNTEAFF.

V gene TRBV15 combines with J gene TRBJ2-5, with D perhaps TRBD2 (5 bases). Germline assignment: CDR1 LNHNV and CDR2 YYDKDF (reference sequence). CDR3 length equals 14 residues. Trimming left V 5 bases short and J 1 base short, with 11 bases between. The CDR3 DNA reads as TGTGCCACCAGCGCAACTAGGGCCCAAGAGACCCAGTACTTC. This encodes CATSATRAQETQYF.

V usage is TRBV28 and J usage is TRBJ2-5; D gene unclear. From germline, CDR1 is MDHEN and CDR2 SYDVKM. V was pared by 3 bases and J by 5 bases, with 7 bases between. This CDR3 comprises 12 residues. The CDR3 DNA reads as TGTGCCAGCAGTTTTTCAATGGAGACCCAGTACTTC. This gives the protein CASSFSMETQYF.

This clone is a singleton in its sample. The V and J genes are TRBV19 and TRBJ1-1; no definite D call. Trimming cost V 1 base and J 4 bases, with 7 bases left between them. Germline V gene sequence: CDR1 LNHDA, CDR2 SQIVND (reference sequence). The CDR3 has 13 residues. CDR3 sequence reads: CASSIGLVTEAFF. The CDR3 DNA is TGTGCCAGTAGTATAGGGCTGGTCACTGAAGCTTTCTTT.

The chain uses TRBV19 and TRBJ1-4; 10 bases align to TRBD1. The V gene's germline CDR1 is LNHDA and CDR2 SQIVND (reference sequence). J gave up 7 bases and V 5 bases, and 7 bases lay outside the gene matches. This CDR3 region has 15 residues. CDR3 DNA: TGTGCCAGTAGTCGAGTGACAGGGGGCGGTGAAAAACTGTTTTTT. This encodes CASSRVTGGGEKLFF.

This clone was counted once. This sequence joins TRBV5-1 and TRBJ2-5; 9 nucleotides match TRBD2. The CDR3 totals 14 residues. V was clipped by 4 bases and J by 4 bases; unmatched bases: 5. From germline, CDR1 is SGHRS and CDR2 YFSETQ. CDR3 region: CASSEVSGRETQYF. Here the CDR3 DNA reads TGCGCCAGCAGCGAAGTTAGCGGGAGAGAGACCCAGTACTTC.

CDR3 sequence reads: CASSFRQGGPLEQYF. The CDR3 DNA sequence: TGTGCCAGCAGCTTCCGGCAGGGAGGACCCCTCGAGCAGTACTTC. This chain links TRBV7-9 with TRBJ2-7, with a possible D match to TRBD2 (6 bases). The ends were cut back, 3 bases at V and 6 bases at J, with 18 bases in the middle. In germline, CDR1 is SEHNR, CDR2 FQNEAQ (reference sequence). The CDR3 length is 15 residues.

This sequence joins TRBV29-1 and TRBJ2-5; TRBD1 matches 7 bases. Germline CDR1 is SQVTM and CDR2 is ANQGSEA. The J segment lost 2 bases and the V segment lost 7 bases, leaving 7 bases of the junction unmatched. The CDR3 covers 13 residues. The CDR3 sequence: CSGDGTAQETQYF. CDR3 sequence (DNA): TGCAGCGGGGACGGGACAGCACAAGAGACCCAGTACTTC.

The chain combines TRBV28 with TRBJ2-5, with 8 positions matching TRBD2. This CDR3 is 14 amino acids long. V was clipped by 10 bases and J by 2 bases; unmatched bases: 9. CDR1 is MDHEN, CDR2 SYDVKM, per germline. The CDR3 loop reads CAITTREGQETQYF. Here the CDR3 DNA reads TGTGCCATCACCACTCGGGAGGGTCAAGAGACCCAGTACTTC.

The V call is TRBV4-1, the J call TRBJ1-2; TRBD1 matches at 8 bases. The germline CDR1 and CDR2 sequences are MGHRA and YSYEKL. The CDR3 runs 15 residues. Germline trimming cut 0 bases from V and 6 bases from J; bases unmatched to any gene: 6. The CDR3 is CASSQEGQASNGYTF. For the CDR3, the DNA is TGCGCCAGCAGCCAAGAGGGACAGGCCTCCAATGGCTACACCTTC.

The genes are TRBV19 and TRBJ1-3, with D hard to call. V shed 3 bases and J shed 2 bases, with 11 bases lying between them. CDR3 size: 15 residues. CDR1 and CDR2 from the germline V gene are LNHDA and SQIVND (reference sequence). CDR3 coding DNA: TGTGCCAGTAGTATCGGTGACAACACTGGAAACACCATATATTTT. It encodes CASSIGDNTGNTIYF.

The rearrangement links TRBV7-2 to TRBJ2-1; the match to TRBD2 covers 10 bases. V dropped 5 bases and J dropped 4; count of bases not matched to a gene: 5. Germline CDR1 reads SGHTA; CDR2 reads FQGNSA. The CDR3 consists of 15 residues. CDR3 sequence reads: CASSTSGDIYNEQFF. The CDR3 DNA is TGTGCCAGCAGCACTAGCGGGGACATATACAATGAGCAGTTCTTC. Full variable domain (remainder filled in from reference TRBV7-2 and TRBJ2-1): GAGVSQSPSNKVTEKGKDVELRCDPISGHTALYWYRQSLGQGLEFLIYFQGNSAPDKSGLPSDRFSAERTGGSVSTLTIQRTQQEDSAVYLCASSTSGDIYNEQFFGPGTRLTVL.

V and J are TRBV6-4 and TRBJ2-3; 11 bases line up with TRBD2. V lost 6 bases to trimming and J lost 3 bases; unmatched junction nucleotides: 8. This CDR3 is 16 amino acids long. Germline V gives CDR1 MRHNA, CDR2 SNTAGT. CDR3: CASSASGGMGTDTQYF. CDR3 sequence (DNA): TGTGCCAGCAGCGCTAGCGGGGGGATGGGAACAGATACGCAGTATTTT.

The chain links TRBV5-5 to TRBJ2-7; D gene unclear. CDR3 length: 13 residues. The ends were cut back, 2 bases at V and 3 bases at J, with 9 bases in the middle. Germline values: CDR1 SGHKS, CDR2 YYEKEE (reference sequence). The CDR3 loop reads CASSFSPGYEQYF. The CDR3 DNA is TGTGCCAGCAGCTTTTCCCCGGGCTACGAGCAGTACTTC.